This T cell receptor beta chain is from a study of blood T cell repertoires in COVID-19. About the research overall: Acute-phase and convalescent COVID-19 samples originated in the United States, Italy and Spain.

This table comes from immunoSEQ multiplex PCR, and its TCRdb copy is limited to in-frame clones, with some not included. The data show around 6,100 clones, with 85% to 90% seen just once and approximately 4.2% held by the top ten. The source of this sequence is a man aged 80 or over with active COVID-19. Sample: peripheral blood.

The CDR3 region is CASSEFSGRAYNEQFF. CDR3 DNA: TGTGCCAGCAGTGAGTTTAGCGGGAGGGCCTACAATGAGCAGTTCTTC. The chain links TRBV2 to TRBJ2-1; TRBD2 agrees at 11 bases. Trimming took 3 bases from V and 2 from J; bases not matched to a gene: 3. In germline, CDR1 is SNHLY, CDR2 FYNNEI. This CDR3 is built from 16 residues.